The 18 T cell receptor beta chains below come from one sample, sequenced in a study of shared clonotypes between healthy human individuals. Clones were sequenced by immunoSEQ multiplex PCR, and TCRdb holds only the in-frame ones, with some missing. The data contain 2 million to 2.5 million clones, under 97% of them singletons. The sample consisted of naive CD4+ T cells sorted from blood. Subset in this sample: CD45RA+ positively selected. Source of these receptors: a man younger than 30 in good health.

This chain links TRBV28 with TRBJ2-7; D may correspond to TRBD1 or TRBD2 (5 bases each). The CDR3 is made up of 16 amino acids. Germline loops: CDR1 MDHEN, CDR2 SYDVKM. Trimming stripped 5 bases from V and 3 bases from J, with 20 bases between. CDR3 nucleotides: TGTGCCAGCAGTCCCCGGGGACGCTCCTTTCGCTACGAGCAGTACTTC. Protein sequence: CASSPRGRSFRYEQYF. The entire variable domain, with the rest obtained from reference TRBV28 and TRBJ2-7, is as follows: DVKVTQSSRYLVKRTGEKVFLECVQDMDHENMFWYRQDPGLGLRLIYFSYDVKMKEKGDIPEGYSVSREKKERFSLILESASTNQTSMYLCASSPRGRSFRYEQYFGPGTRLTVT.

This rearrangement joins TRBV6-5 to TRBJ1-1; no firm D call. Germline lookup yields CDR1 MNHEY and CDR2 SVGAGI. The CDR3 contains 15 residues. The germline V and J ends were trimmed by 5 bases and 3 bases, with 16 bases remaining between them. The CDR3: CASSRDGPRDTEAFF. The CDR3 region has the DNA TGTGCCAGCAGTAGAGACGGGCCCCGGGACACTGAAGCTTTCTTT.

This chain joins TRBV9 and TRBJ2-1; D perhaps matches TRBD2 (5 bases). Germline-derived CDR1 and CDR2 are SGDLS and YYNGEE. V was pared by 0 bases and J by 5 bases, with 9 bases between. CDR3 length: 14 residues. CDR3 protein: CASSVGPADNEQFF. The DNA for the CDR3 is TGTGCCAGCAGCGTAGGGCCAGCGGACAATGAGCAGTTCTTC.

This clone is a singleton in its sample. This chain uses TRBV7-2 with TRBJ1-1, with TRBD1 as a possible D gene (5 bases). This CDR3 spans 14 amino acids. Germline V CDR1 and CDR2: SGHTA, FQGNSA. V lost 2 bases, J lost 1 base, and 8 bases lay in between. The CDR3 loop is CASSLNRQNTEAFF. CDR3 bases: TGTGCCAGCAGCTTAAACAGGCAGAACACTGAAGCTTTCTTT. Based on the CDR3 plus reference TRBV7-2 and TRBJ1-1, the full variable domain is GAGVSQSPSNKVTEKGKDVELRCDPISGHTALYWYRQSLGQGLEFLIYFQGNSAPDKSGLPSDRFSAERTGGSVSTLTIQRTQQEDSAVYLCASSLNRQNTEAFFGQGTRLTVV.

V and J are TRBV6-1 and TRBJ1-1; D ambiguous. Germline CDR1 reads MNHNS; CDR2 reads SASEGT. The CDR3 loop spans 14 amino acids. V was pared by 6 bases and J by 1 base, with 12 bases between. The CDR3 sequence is CASRGFGSNTEAFF. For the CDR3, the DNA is TGTGCCAGCAGAGGGTTTGGCTCGAACACTGAAGCTTTCTTT.

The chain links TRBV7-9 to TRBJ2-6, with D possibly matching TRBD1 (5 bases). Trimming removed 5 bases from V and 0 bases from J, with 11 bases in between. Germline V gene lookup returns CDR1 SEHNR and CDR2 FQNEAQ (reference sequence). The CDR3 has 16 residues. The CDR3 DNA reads TGTGCCAGCAGCCCTGACAGAAGCTCTGGGGCCAACGTCCTGACTTTC. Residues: CASSPDRSSGANVLTF.

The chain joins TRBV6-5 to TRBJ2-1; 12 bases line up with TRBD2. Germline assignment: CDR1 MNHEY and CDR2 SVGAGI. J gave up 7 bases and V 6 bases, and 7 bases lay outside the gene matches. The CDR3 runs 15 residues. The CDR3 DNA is TGTGCCAGCAGGCCCGGGACTAGCGGGCTGAATGAGCAGTTCTTC. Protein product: CASRPGTSGLNEQFF.

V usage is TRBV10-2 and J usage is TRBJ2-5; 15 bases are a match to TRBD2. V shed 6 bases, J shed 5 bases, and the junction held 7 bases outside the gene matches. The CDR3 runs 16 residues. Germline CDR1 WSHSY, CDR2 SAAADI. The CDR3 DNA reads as TGCGCCAGCAGGCCAGGACTAGCGGGGGGGTTTGAGACCCAGTACTTC. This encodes CASRPGLAGGFETQYF.

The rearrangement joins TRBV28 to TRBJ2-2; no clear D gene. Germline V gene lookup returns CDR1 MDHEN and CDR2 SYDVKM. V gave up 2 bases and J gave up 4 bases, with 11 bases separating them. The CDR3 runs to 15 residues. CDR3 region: CASSLTQVGTGELFF. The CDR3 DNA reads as TGTGCCAGCAGTTTAACTCAAGTTGGCACCGGGGAGCTGTTTTTT.

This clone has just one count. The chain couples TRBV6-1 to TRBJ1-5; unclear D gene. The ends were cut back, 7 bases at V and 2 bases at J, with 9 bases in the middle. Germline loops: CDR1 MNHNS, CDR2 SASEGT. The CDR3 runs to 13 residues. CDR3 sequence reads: CASKFLGNQPQHF. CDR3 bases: TGTGCCAGCAAGTTTTTAGGCAATCAGCCCCAGCATTTT.

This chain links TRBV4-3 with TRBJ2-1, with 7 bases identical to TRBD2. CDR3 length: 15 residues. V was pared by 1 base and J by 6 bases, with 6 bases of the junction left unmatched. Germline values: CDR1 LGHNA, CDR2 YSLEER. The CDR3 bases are TGCGCCAGCAGCCAAGCTCGCGGGAGTTTCAATGAGCAGTTCTTC. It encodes CASSQARGSFNEQFF.

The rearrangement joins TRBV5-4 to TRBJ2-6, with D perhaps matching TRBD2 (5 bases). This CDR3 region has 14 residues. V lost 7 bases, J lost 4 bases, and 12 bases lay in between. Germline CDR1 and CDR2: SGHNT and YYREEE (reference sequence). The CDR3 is CASLRAEGANVLTF. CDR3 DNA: TGTGCCAGCTTGCGAGCGGAGGGGGCCAACGTCCTGACTTTC.

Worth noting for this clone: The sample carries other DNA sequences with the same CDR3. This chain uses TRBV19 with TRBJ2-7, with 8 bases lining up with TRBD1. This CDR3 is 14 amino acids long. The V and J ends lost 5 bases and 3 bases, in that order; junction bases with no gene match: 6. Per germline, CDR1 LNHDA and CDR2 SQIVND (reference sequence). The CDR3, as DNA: TGTGCCAGTAGTCCAGGGACAGGCAGCTACGAGCAGTACTTC. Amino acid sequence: CASSPGTGSYEQYF.

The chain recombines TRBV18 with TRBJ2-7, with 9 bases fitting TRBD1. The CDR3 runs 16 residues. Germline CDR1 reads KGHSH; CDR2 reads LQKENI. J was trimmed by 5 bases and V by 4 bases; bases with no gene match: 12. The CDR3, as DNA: TGTGCCAGCTCACTATCTTCGACAGGGGGTTTCAACGAGCAGTACTTC. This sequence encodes CASSLSSTGGFNEQYF.

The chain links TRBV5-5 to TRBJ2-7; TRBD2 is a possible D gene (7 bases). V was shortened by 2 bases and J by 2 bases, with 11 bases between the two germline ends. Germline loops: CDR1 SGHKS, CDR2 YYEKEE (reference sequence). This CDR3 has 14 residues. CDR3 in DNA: TGTGCCAGCAGCTTTGGGGGGGCCGCCTACGAGCAGTACTTC. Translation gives CASSFGGAAYEQYF. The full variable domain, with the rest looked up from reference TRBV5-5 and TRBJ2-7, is DAGVTQSPTHLIKTRGQQVTLRCSPISGHKSVSWYQQVLGQGPQFIFQYYEKEERGRGNFPDRFSARQFPNYSSELNVNALLLGDSALYLCASSFGGAAYEQYFGPGTRLTVT.

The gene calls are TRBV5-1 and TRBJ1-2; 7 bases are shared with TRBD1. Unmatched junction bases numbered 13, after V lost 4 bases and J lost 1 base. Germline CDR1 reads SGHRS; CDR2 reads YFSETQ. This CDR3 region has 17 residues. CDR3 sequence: CASSPGTATTDNYGYTF. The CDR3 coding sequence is TGCGCCAGCAGCCCGGGGACAGCGACTACTGATAACTATGGCTACACCTTC.

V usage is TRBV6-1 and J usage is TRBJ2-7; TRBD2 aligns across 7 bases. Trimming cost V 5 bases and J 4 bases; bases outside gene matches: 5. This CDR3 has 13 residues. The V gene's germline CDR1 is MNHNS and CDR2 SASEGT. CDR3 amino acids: CASSSLADYEQYF. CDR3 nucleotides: TGTGCCAGCAGTTCTCTAGCGGATTACGAGCAGTACTTC.

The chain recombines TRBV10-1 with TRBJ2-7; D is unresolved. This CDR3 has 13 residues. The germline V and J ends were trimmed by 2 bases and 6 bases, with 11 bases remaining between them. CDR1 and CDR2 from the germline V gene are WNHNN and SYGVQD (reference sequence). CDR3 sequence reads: CASSENSFSEQYF. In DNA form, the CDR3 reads TGCGCCAGCAGTGAGAATAGTTTTAGCGAGCAGTACTTC.